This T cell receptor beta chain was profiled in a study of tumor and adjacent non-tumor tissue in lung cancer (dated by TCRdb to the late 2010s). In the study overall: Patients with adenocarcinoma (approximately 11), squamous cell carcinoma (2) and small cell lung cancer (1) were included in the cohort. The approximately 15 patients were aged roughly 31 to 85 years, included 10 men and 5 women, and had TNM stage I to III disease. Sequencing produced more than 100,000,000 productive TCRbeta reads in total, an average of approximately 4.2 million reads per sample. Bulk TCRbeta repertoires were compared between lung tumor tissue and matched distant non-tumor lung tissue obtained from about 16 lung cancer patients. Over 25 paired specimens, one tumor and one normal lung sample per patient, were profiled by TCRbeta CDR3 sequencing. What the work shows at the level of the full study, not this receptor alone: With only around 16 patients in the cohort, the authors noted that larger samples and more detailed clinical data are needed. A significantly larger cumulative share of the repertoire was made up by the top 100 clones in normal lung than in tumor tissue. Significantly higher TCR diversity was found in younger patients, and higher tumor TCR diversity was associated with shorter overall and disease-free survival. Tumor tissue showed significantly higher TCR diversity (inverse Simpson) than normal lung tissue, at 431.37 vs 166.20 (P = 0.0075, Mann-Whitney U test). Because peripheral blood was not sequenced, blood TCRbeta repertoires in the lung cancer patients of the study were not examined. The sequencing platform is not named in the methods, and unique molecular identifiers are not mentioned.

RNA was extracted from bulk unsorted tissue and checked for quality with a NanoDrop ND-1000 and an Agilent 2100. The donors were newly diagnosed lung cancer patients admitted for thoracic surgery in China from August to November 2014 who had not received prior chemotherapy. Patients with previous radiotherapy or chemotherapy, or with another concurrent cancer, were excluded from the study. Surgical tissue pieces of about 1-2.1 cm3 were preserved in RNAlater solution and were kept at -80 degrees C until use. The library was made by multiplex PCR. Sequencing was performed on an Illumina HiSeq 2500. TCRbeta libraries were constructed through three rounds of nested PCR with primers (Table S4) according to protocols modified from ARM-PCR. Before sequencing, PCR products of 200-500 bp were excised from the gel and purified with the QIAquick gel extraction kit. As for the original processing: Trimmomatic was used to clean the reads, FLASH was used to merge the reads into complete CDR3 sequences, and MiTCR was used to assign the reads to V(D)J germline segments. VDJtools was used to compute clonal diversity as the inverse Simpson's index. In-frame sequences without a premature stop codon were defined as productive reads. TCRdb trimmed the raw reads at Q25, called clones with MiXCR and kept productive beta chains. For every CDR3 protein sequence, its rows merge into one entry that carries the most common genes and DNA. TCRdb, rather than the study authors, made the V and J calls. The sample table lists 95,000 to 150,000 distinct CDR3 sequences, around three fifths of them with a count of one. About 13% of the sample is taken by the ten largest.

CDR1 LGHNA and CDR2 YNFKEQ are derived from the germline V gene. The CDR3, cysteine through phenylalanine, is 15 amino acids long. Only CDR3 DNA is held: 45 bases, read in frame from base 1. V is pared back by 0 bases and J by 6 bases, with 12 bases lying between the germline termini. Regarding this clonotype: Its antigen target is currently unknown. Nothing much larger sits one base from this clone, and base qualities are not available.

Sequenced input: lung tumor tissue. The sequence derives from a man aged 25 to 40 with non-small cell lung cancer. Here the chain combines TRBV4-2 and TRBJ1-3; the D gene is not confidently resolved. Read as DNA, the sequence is TGTGCCAGCAGCCAAGAGCACGGGGAGGAAAACACCATATATTTT. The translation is CASSQEHGEENTIYF.